The next 26 T cell receptor beta chains were all read from a single sample in a study of T cell repertoires in cytomegalovirus infection. These TCRs' antigens remain unknown. Via MiXCR, TCRdb re-called the reads, giving one row per CDR3 protein. The sample carries roughly 570,000 distinct CDR3 sequences, approximately 40% recorded once. This sample comprised cultured PBMCs, obtained from culture after CMV antigen stimulation. The receptors derive from a human donor in good health (CMV status not recorded). Some clones in this sample may be carry-over from other donors' samples.

The chain couples TRBV4-3 to TRBJ1-2; TRBD1 aligns across 11 bases. With 4 bases clipped from V and 5 bases from J, the junction kept 9 bases outside the gene matches. Per germline, CDR1 LGHNA and CDR2 YSLEER. The CDR3 contains 16 residues. CDR3 coding DNA: TGCGCCAGCAGCCCGGGGGGGGACAGGGGGTTGTATGGCTACACCTTC. It yields the protein CASSPGGDRGLYGYTF.

This clonotype was detected a few times. The chain has TRBV12-3 or TRBV12-4 and TRBJ1-2; 10 bases map to TRBD1. The CDR3 length is 13 residues. V shed 3 bases and J 7 bases; nucleotides not matched to a gene: 2. This CDR3 is CASSFGTGVGYTF. The CDR3 coding sequence is TGTGCCAGCAGTTTTGGGACAGGGGTTGGCTACACCTTC.

This clonotype turned up a few times. The J gene is TRBJ1-5, the V gene TRBV6-1; 7 nucleotides agree with TRBD1. V lost 4 bases and J lost 4; bases outside the gene matches: 4. This CDR3 has 14 residues. Germline V gene sequence: CDR1 MNHNS, CDR2 SASEGT. CDR3 in DNA: TGTGCCAGCAGTGCAGGACAGGAGAATCAGCCCCAGCATTTT. Protein sequence: CASSAGQENQPQHF.

This clonotype was observed a few times. V gene TRBV20-1 combines with J gene TRBJ2-7; 7 bases line up with TRBD1. J lost 2 bases, V lost 4 bases, and 5 bases had no gene match. CDR3 size: 13 residues. Germline CDR1 DFQATT, CDR2 SNEGSKA (reference sequence). CDR3 sequence reads: CSAIDRVTYEQYF. The CDR3 nucleotides are TGCAGTGCTATTGACAGGGTAACCTACGAGCAGTACTTC.

This clonotype was observed a few times. The chain recombines TRBV7-2 with TRBJ1-6; no clear D. V gave up 0 bases and J gave up 0 bases, with 6 bases separating them. The CDR3 is 16 amino acids. Looked up from germline, CDR1 is SGHTA and CDR2 is FQGNSA. The CDR3 is CASSLAVSSYNSPLHF. CDR3 coding DNA: TGTGCCAGCAGCTTAGCAGTAAGCTCCTATAATTCACCCCTCCACTTT.

The chain has TRBV2 and TRBJ1-5; tentative D call: TRBD1 (5 bases). From germline, CDR1 is SNHLY and CDR2 FYNNEI. The length of the CDR3 is 12 residues. V lost 11 bases and J 5 bases, leaving 13 bases between the germline ends. Here the CDR3 reads CACTGGDQPQHF. CDR3 nucleotide sequence: TGTGCCTGCACAGGAGGCGATCAGCCCCAGCATTTT.

In this sample, this clonotype turned up a few times. The J gene is TRBJ2-5, the V gene TRBV7-6; no clear D gene. V was pared by 5 bases and J by 4 bases, with 20 bases between. The V gene's germline CDR1 is SGHVS and CDR2 FNYEAQ. The CDR3 totals 16 residues. The CDR3 reads CASSPGGSTAGETQYF. CDR3 DNA: TGTGCCAGCAGCCCTGGCGGCAGCACCGCCGGAGAGACCCAGTACTTC. The variable domain in full, completed from reference TRBV7-6 and TRBJ2-5, reads GAGVSQSPRYKVTKRGQDVALRCDPISGHVSLYWYRQALGQGPEFLTYFNYEAQQDKSGLPNDRFSAERPEGSISTLTIQRTEQRDSAMYRCASSPGGSTAGETQYFGPGTRLLVL.

The CDR3 protein is CATSSNQGYEQYF. The CDR3 DNA is TGTGCCACCAGCAGTAATCAGGGTTACGAGCAGTACTTC. The chain recombines TRBV15 with TRBJ2-7, with D perhaps matching TRBD1 (5 bases). The V gene lost 3 bases and the J gene lost 4 bases, with 10 bases spanning the gap. The CDR3 spans 13 residues. The germline gives CDR1 LNHNV, CDR2 YYDKDF (reference sequence).

This clonotype was seen only a few times. The rearrangement uses TRBV2 and TRBJ1-5; no clear D gene. Per the germline V gene, CDR1 is SNHLY and CDR2 is FYNNEI. This CDR3 spans 14 amino acids. The V gene lost 8 bases and the J gene lost 5 bases, with 16 bases spanning the gap. The CDR3 here is CASAKVGWDQPQHF. The CDR3 bases are TGTGCCAGCGCCAAAGTAGGGTGGGATCAGCCCCAGCATTTT.

This clonotype has just a few counts. The rearrangement uses TRBV20-1 and TRBJ1-1; D possibly corresponds to TRBD1 (5 bases). The CDR3 has 15 amino acids. Trimming left V 0 bases short and J 4 bases short, with 15 bases between. Looked up from germline, CDR1 is DFQATT and CDR2 is SNEGSKA (reference sequence). CDR3 coding DNA: TGCAGTGCTAGAGACGGGACGTCGGCCGTCACTGAAGCTTTCTTT. Its translation: CSARDGTSAVTEAFF.

This clonotype was observed a handful of times. The CDR3 reads CASGHSGYTEAFF. The CDR3 region has the DNA TGTGCCAGCGGTCATAGCGGATACACTGAAGCTTTCTTT. V is TRBV7-8 and J is TRBJ1-1, with D unresolved. V was trimmed by 8 bases and J by 3 bases, leaving 13 bases between them. The CDR3 spans 13 residues. Germline V gives CDR1 SGHVS, CDR2 FQNEAQ.

The chain carries TRBV4-1 and TRBJ1-5; D unresolved. CDR1 and CDR2 from the germline V gene are MGHRA and YSYEKL. The length of the CDR3 is 15 residues. V lost 5 bases, J lost 3 bases, and 14 bases lay in between. The CDR3 region is CASSMGEVLNQPQHF. The DNA of the CDR3 is TGCGCCAGCAGCATGGGAGAGGTCCTCAATCAGCCCCAGCATTTT.

This clonotype was counted a few times. At one end, the junction sequence differs from germline, possibly due to a read error. This rearrangement joins TRBV10-3 to TRBJ2-1; possibly TRBD1 for D (6 bases). The CDR3 covers 15 residues. The germline CDR1 and CDR2 sequences are ENHRY and SYGVKD. The CDR3 DNA follows: TGTGCCATCAGTGAATACTCCCTTATTACAATAACAGGGCTCTTC. Amino acids: CAISEYSLITITGLF.

The gene calls are TRBV2 and TRBJ1-5, with 8 bases aligning to TRBD1. CDR3 size: 14 residues. The V and J ends lost 6 bases and 5 bases, in that order; junction bases with no gene match: 6. Germline CDR1 SNHLY, CDR2 FYNNEI. For the CDR3, the DNA is TGTGCCAGCAGGGCCGGGACAGGTCATCAGCCCCAGCATTTT. As protein: CASRAGTGHQPQHF.

The chain couples TRBV20-1 to TRBJ2-3; D remains ambiguous. The germline gives CDR1 DFQATT, CDR2 SNEGSKA (reference sequence). V lost 4 bases and J 6 bases, leaving 14 bases between the germline ends. There are 13 residues in the CDR3. Here the CDR3 reads CSANKALADTQYF. The DNA of the CDR3 is TGCAGTGCTAATAAAGCCCTCGCCGATACGCAGTATTTT.

The gene calls are TRBV11-2 and TRBJ1-4; D gene ambiguous. Germline V gene data show CDR1 as SGHAT and CDR2 as FQNNGV. CDR3 length: 15 amino acids. Trimming pared 5 bases from V and 2 bases from J, leaving 12 bases between. CDR3 in DNA: TGTGCCAGCAGCCGGACGTTTCAGACTAATGAAAAACTGTTTTTT. Its protein product is CASSRTFQTNEKLFF. The entire variable domain, with the rest obtained from reference TRBV11-2 and TRBJ1-4, is as follows: EAGVAQSPRYKIIEKRQSVAFWCNPISGHATLYWYQQILGQGPKLLIQFQNNGVVDDSQLPKDRFSAERLKGVDSTLKIQPAKLEDSAVYLCASSRTFQTNEKLFFGSGTQLSVL.

The sample holds one count of this clonotype. This may come from a read error, since a much larger clone is one base off. This rearrangement joins TRBV7-2 to TRBJ2-1; D might be TRBD1 (6 bases). The germline CDR1 and CDR2 sequences are SGHTA and FQGNSA. Trimming took 1 base from V and 3 from J, leaving 10 bases between them. The CDR3 runs 15 residues. The CDR3 region is CASSLEGTLYNEQFF. CDR3 coding DNA: TGTGCCAGCAGCTTAGAAGGGACACTCTACAATGAGCAGTTCTTC.

The chain employs TRBV7-2 and TRBJ1-1; 8 bases agree with TRBD1. Germline V gene lookup returns CDR1 SGHTA and CDR2 FQGNSA. V shed 1 base and J 3 bases; nucleotides not matched to a gene: 10. CDR3 length: 17 amino acids. The CDR3 spells CASSLGITGGVDTEAFF. The DNA of the CDR3 is TGTGCCAGCAGCTTAGGTATCACAGGGGGAGTGGACACTGAAGCTTTCTTT.

This clonotype was picked up many times. The rearrangement links TRBV7-8 to TRBJ1-4; no reliable D call. Germline V gene lookup returns CDR1 SGHVS and CDR2 FQNEAQ. V gave up 2 bases and J gave up 5 bases, with 6 bases separating them. This CDR3 comprises 13 residues. CDR3 coding DNA: TGTGCCAGCAGCTTAAACGGGAATGAAAAACTGTTTTTT. It encodes CASSLNGNEKLFF.

The chain combines TRBV12-3 or TRBV12-4 with TRBJ2-1; D might be TRBD1 (5 bases). The CDR3 extends over 15 amino acids. Between the trimmed V and J ends, which lost 1 base and 8 bases, there was a span of 15 bases. The chain's CDR3 is CASSLEGDHGDEQFF. The CDR3 DNA reads as TGTGCCAGCAGTTTAGAAGGGGATCATGGTGATGAGCAGTTCTTC.

In its sample, this clonotype was seen many times. The chain employs TRBV7-2 and TRBJ1-5; 9 bases fit TRBD1. The CDR3 covers 14 residues. V trimming: 3 bases; J trimming: 8 bases; junction bases outside the gene matches: 5. In germline, CDR1 is SGHTA, CDR2 FQGNSA. The CDR3 loop reads CASSLDRGSEPQHF. The CDR3 bases are TGTGCCAGCAGCTTGGACAGGGGTTCGGAGCCCCAGCATTTT.

This clonotype was seen a handful of times. The chain is built from TRBV4-1 and TRBJ2-3; D is possibly TRBD1 (7 bases). Trimming took 2 bases from V and 6 from J, leaving 15 bases between them. The V gene's germline CDR1 is MGHRA and CDR2 YSYEKL. The CDR3 is 15 amino acids. CDR3 in amino acids: CASSQLDREVDTQYF. The CDR3 region has the DNA TGCGCCAGCAGCCAACTAGACAGGGAGGTCGATACGCAGTATTTT.

This rearrangement joins TRBV20-1 to TRBJ1-1, with 7 bases lining up with TRBD1. Germline V gene sequence: CDR1 DFQATT, CDR2 SNEGSKA (reference sequence). This CDR3 has 16 amino acids. Trimming at V came to 0 bases and at J to 3 bases, leaving 10 bases not matched to a gene. The CDR3 reads CSARDSRQGRDTEAFF. The DNA for the CDR3 is TGCAGTGCTAGAGATTCCAGACAGGGCAGAGACACTGAAGCTTTCTTT.

CDR3 protein: CASQVDTRETQYF. CDR3 coding DNA: TGTGCCAGCCAGGTAGATACCAGAGAGACCCAGTACTTC. The rearrangement links TRBV2 to TRBJ2-5, with D unresolved. This CDR3 has 13 amino acids. Germline CDR1 reads SNHLY; CDR2 reads FYNNEI. V lost 8 bases and J lost 4, with 14 bases in between.

There are a few counts of this clonotype. This sequence joins TRBV2 and TRBJ2-7; D unresolved. Germline lookup yields CDR1 SNHLY and CDR2 FYNNEI. V gave up 7 bases and J gave up 0 bases, with 10 bases separating them. This CDR3 comprises 13 residues. CDR3 nucleotide sequence: TGTGCCAGCAAAAGACAAGTCTCCTACGAGCAGTACTTC. As protein: CASKRQVSYEQYF.

There are a few counts of this clonotype. This chain uses TRBV6-1 with TRBJ2-3; D is unclear. Trimming shortened V by 3 bases and J by 4 bases, and 8 bases separated the two germline ends. This CDR3 is 13 amino acids long. Germline V gene lookup returns CDR1 MNHNS and CDR2 SASEGT. For the CDR3, the DNA is TGTGCCAGCAGTGAGACCCCCCCAGATACGCAGTATTTT. It translates to CASSETPPDTQYF.